The 26 T cell receptor beta chains in this list originate from one sample, sequenced in a study of T cell responses to AZD1222 COVID-19 vaccine. The data were produced by immunoSEQ multiplex PCR, yet TCRdb's version contains in-frame clones alone and is incomplete. The table has approximately 100,000 clones, approximately 92% seen once. The specimen was peripheral blood, collected on day 0 of AZD1222 vaccination. These TCRs come from an adult in good health.

This chain joins TRBV5-1 and TRBJ2-5; D unresolved. Germline V CDR1 and CDR2: SGHRS, YFSETQ. The V end was cut by 4 bases, the J end by 5 bases, with 9 bases between. The CDR3 length is 12 residues. CDR3 amino acids: CASSPVRETQYF. The CDR3 DNA reads TGCGCCAGCAGCCCCGTAAGGGAGACCCAGTACTTC.

The rearrangement links TRBV11-1 to TRBJ1-5, with D unresolved. The CDR3 sequence is 13 residues long. Germline values: CDR1 SGHAT, CDR2 FQDESV (reference sequence). V was clipped by 5 bases and J by 3 bases, with 8 bases between them. CDR3 protein: CASSRTVNQPQHF. The CDR3 DNA reads as TGTGCCAGCAGCCGAACCGTCAATCAGCCCCAGCATTTT. Full variable domain (remainder filled in from reference TRBV11-1 and TRBJ1-5): EAEVAQSPRYKITEKSQAVAFWCDPISGHATLYWYRQILGQGPELLVQFQDESVVDDSQLPKDRFSAERLKGVDSTLKIQPAELGDSAMYLCASSRTVNQPQHFGDGTRLSIL.

This chain connects TRBV11-1 to TRBJ1-1; 8 nucleotides agree with TRBD1. From germline, CDR1 is SGHAT and CDR2 FQDESV (reference sequence). J lost 8 bases, V lost 3 bases, and 2 bases had no gene match. This CDR3 region has 12 residues. In nucleotides, the CDR3 is TGTGCCAGCAGCTTCGACAGGGGAGAAGCTTTCTTT. It yields the protein CASSFDRGEAFF.

This chain connects TRBV5-8 to TRBJ2-1; the D gene is possibly TRBD2 (6 bases). CDR3 length: 13 residues. Germline lookup yields CDR1 SGHTS and CDR2 YDEGEE. Trimming stripped 1 base from V and 7 bases from J, with 9 bases between. CDR3 nucleotide sequence: TGTGCCAGCAGCTTGACCCTAGCGAATGAGCAGTTCTTC. It specifies CASSLTLANEQFF.

V gene TRBV27 combines with J gene TRBJ2-2; tentatively, D is TRBD1 (6 bases). The V end was cut by 5 bases, the J end by 4 bases, with 17 bases between. Germline V gene lookup returns CDR1 MNHEY and CDR2 SMNVEV (reference sequence). This CDR3 has 16 residues. The CDR3 is CASSPPTGISTGELFF. CDR3 bases: TGTGCCAGCAGTCCACCGACAGGAATTAGCACCGGGGAGCTGTTTTTT.

The table lists this clone with a count of one. The chain employs TRBV28 and TRBJ2-7, with 7 bases lining up with TRBD1. The CDR3 covers 14 residues. The J segment lost 1 base and the V segment lost 8 bases, leaving 8 bases of the junction unmatched. Germline V gene lookup returns CDR1 MDHEN and CDR2 SYDVKM. The CDR3: CASLNRGKSYEQYF. In DNA form, the CDR3 reads TGTGCCAGCCTGAACAGGGGAAAGTCCTACGAGCAGTACTTC.

The chain joins TRBV6-6 to TRBJ1-6, with a possible D match to TRBD1 (6 bases). The V end was cut by 10 bases, the J end by 6 bases, with 19 bases between. Germline CDR1 reads MNHNY; CDR2 reads SVGAGI (reference sequence). This CDR3 has 15 amino acids. The CDR3 reads CATKSETGPNSPLHF. The CDR3 nucleotides are TGTGCCACGAAGTCCGAGACAGGACCTAATTCACCCCTCCACTTT.

A single count supports this clone. The rearrangement uses TRBV20-1 and TRBJ2-7; D not certain. Germline V CDR1 and CDR2: DFQATT, SNEGSKA (reference sequence). This CDR3 spans 14 amino acids. The V end was cut by 3 bases, the J end by 5 bases, with 17 bases between. The CDR3 is CSASRRLGRDEQYF. CDR3 nucleotide sequence: TGCAGTGCTAGTCGTAGGCTAGGTCGCGACGAGCAGTACTTC.

The chain links TRBV5-6 to TRBJ1-1, with a tentative D call TRBD1 (5 bases). The CDR3 is 14 residues long. The V gene lost 0 bases and the J gene lost 6 bases, with 12 bases spanning the gap. Looked up from germline, CDR1 is SGHDT and CDR2 is YYEEEE. The CDR3 region is CASSLGQGRAEAFF. Here the CDR3 DNA reads TGTGCCAGCAGCTTGGGGCAGGGTAGGGCTGAAGCTTTCTTT.

In its sample, this clone was seen a few times. This chain uses TRBV2 with TRBJ2-3; 10 nucleotides line up with TRBD2. The CDR3 has 15 amino acids. V dropped 4 bases and J dropped 2; count of bases not matched to a gene: 3. Germline CDR1 is SNHLY and CDR2 is FYNNEI. The CDR3 DNA reads TGTGCCAGCAGTGCCGGACTAGCGGCCACAGATACGCAGTATTTT. This encodes CASSAGLAATDTQYF.

The chain couples TRBV7-2 to TRBJ1-1; the match to TRBD1 covers 7 bases. J gave up 8 bases and V 5 bases, and 11 bases lay outside the gene matches. Germline loops: CDR1 SGHTA, CDR2 FQGNSA. The length of the CDR3 is 14 residues. The CDR3 DNA reads as TGTGCCAGCAGCCCCGGACCGGGACAGCTAGAAGCTTTCTTT. This encodes CASSPGPGQLEAFF. Combining the CDR3 with reference TRBV7-2 and TRBJ1-1 gives the whole variable domain GAGVSQSPSNKVTEKGKDVELRCDPISGHTALYWYRQSLGQGLEFLIYFQGNSAPDKSGLPSDRFSAERTGGSVSTLTIQRTQQEDSAVYLCASSPGPGQLEAFFGQGTRLTVV.

V is TRBV6-2 or TRBV6-3 and J is TRBJ2-3; TRBD2 aligns across 10 bases. The CDR3 spans 15 residues. The germline V gene encodes CDR1 MNHEY and CDR2 SVGEGT. The V segment lost 5 bases and the J segment 6 bases; nucleotides outside the gene matches: 8. The CDR3 loop is CASSPIAGGADTQYF. The CDR3 region has the DNA TGTGCCAGCAGTCCCATAGCGGGGGGAGCGGATACGCAGTATTTT.

This sequence joins TRBV3-1 (or the pseudogene TRBV3-2) and TRBJ1-4; D remains ambiguous. CDR1 and CDR2 (germline): LGHDT, YNNKEL (reference sequence). Trimming pared 4 bases from V and 5 bases from J, leaving 11 bases between. CDR3 length: 14 amino acids. The CDR3 coding sequence is TGTGCCAGCAGCCCTGGTCCCTTCAATGAAAAACTGTTTTTT. This sequence encodes CASSPGPFNEKLFF.

V and J are TRBV28 and TRBJ2-7; TRBD1 aligns across 7 bases. The CDR3 runs 13 residues. Per germline, CDR1 MDHEN and CDR2 SYDVKM. The V gene end was trimmed by 6 bases and the J gene end by 5 bases; junction bases not matched to a gene: 7. As DNA, the CDR3 is TGTGCCAGCAGGCAGACAGGGTTAAACGAGCAGTACTTC. This codes for CASRQTGLNEQYF.

This clone was found once. As DNA, the CDR3 is TGTGCCAGCTCACCACTGTCACAGACGAACACTGAAGCTTTCTTT. Its translation is CASSPLSQTNTEAFF. This chain connects TRBV18 to TRBJ1-1; the D is unclear. The germline gives CDR1 KGHSH, CDR2 LQKENI. V gave up 1 base and J gave up 1 base, with 10 bases separating them. This CDR3 is 15 amino acids long.

V is TRBV5-6 and J is TRBJ1-4; 12 nucleotides line up with TRBD1. Germline V gives CDR1 SGHDT, CDR2 YYEEEE. J lost 4 bases, V lost 4 bases, and 5 bases had no gene match. The CDR3 is 16 amino acids. CDR3 loop: CASSRGTGGRNEKLFF. The CDR3 DNA reads as TGTGCCAGCAGCCGGGGGACAGGGGGCCGTAATGAAAAACTGTTTTTT.

This chain uses TRBV6-5 with TRBJ2-3; 14 bases agree with TRBD2. The CDR3 spans 14 residues. Losses at the gene ends were 7 bases for V and 4 bases for J; bases not matched to a gene: 1. In germline, CDR1 is MNHEY, CDR2 SVGAGI. This CDR3 reads CASMTSGGADTQYF. Written as DNA, the CDR3 is TGTGCCAGCATGACTAGCGGGGGGGCAGATACGCAGTATTTT.

This clone has only one observation. This sequence joins TRBV14 and TRBJ1-4; 7 bases are a match to TRBD1. CDR1 and CDR2 from the germline V gene are SGHDN and FVKESK. The V segment lost 1 base and the J segment 8 bases; nucleotides outside the gene matches: 7. The CDR3 runs to 15 residues. The CDR3 DNA reads as TGTGCCAGCAGCCAAGGGACAGGTCGGGGCGAAAAACTGTTTTTT. It yields the protein CASSQGTGRGEKLFF.

This chain joins TRBV6-6 and TRBJ2-5; 10 bases map to TRBD1. The germline gives CDR1 MNHNY, CDR2 SVGAGI (reference sequence). This CDR3 comprises 15 residues. After removal of 0 bases from V and 5 bases from J, the junction contained 3 bases not matched to a gene. The CDR3 loop reads CASSYSGQGRETQYF. In DNA form, the CDR3 reads TGTGCCAGCAGTTACTCGGGACAGGGGAGGGAGACCCAGTACTTC.

This chain links TRBV27 with TRBJ2-7, with TRBD1 as a possible D gene (5 bases). The CDR3 has 14 amino acids. The V end was cut by 5 bases, the J end by 1 base, with 12 bases between. Germline V CDR1 and CDR2: MNHEY, SMNVEV (reference sequence). The CDR3 DNA follows: TGTGCCAGCAGTCCTATACAGGAGTCCTACGAGCAGTACTTC. Its protein product is CASSPIQESYEQYF.

The chain links TRBV7-3 to TRBJ2-1; D is possibly TRBD1 (6 bases). CDR3 length equals 14 residues. Germline V lookup: CDR1 SGHTA, CDR2 FQGTGA. The germline V and J ends were trimmed by 5 bases and 5 bases, with 13 bases remaining between them. CDR3 amino acids: CASSPRGSHNEQFF. The DNA for the CDR3 is TGTGCCAGCAGCCCCAGGGGTTCCCACAATGAGCAGTTCTTC.

J is TRBJ2-2 and V is TRBV27, with TRBD1 as a possible D gene (5 bases). This CDR3 contains 14 residues. The germline V gene encodes CDR1 MNHEY and CDR2 SMNVEV (reference sequence). V gave up 7 bases and J gave up 1 base, with 10 bases separating them. The CDR3 spells CASNPGRNTGELFF. The CDR3 coding sequence is TGTGCCAGCAATCCAGGGCGGAACACCGGGGAGCTGTTTTTT.

V is TRBV12-3 or TRBV12-4 and J is TRBJ1-1; D is unclear. This CDR3 is 12 amino acids long. V was clipped by 5 bases and J by 8 bases, with 12 bases between them. CDR3 amino acids: CASSPIITEAFF. CDR3 DNA: TGTGCCAGCAGTCCCATTATAACGGAAGCTTTCTTT.

V and J are TRBV4-3 and TRBJ2-3, with D tentatively TRBD2 (5 bases). This CDR3 spans 15 amino acids. Germline V gene sequence: CDR1 LGHNA, CDR2 YSLEER. V was shortened by 3 bases and J by 2 bases, with 12 bases between the two germline ends. The CDR3 sequence is CASSQGTGTTDTQYF. The DNA for the CDR3 is TGCGCCAGCAGCCAGGGTACGGGAACCACAGATACGCAGTATTTT.

The chain uses TRBV6-6 and TRBJ1-1; 10 positions match TRBD1. The CDR3 consists of 14 residues. J lost 6 bases, V lost 2 bases, and 3 bases had no gene match. Germline loops: CDR1 MNHNY, CDR2 SVGAGI (reference sequence). For the CDR3, the DNA is TGTGCCAGCAGTTACCTCGGACAGGGGGCTGAAGCTTTCTTT. This sequence encodes CASSYLGQGAEAFF.

This chain links TRBV6-5 with TRBJ2-2; 8 bases are shared with TRBD1. The ends lost 8 bases at V and 3 bases at J; junction bases unmatched: 8. Germline values: CDR1 MNHEY, CDR2 SVGAGI. The CDR3 runs 15 residues. The CDR3 DNA sequence: TGTGCCAGCCCCAGACAGGGGTTGGACACCGGGGAGCTGTTTTTT. Amino acids: CASPRQGLDTGELFF.